This T cell receptor (beta chain) was found in a study of blood T cell repertoires in COVID-19. Overall study context: Samples came from the United States, Italy and Spain, spanning acute and convalescent COVID-19.

There are 15 residues in the CDR3. The repertoire was sequenced with immunoSEQ multiplex PCR; TCRdb's copy has only in-frame clones and lacks some. Of about 65,000 clones listed, about 93% are singletons. The clonotype originates from a man between 65 and 85 years old with active COVID-19. Material for sequencing was peripheral blood. The rearrangement uses TRBV21-1 and TRBJ1-6; TRBD1 is the table's D call, not checked against the DNA. TRBV21-1 is listed as a pseudogene. The CDR3 DNA reads as TGTGCCAGCAGCAAAGCAACAGGAACTGTCTCACCCCTCCACTTT. Encoded protein: CASSKATGTVSPLHF.